Shown below are 30 T cell receptor beta chains from a single sample sequenced in a study of T cells in Graves' hyperthyroidism and ophthalmopathy (dated by TCRdb to between 2019 and 2020). Receptor amplification or capture employed multiplex PCR. The data were produced on an Illumina HiSeq 2000. The TCR beta CDR3 regions were amplified from the RNA transcripts. The TCR CDR3 was subjected to a first round of RT-PCR using the HTBI primer set and the Qiagen OneStep RT-PCR kit. In TCRdb, the public reads were trimmed at Q25 with fastp and aligned with MiXCR, with productive beta chains retained. Each record represents a unique CDR3 protein, reported with the most common genes and DNA among its rows. The table for this sample lists approximately 530,000 distinct CDR3 sequences; approximately 15% of them were counted only once. The ten largest clones take up about 20% of the sample. Material: blood. These receptors were collected from a woman under 30 with Graves' hyperthyroidism.

The chain links TRBV6-2 or TRBV6-3 to TRBJ2-3, with TRBD2 identical over 7 bases. Germline assignment: CDR1 MNHEY and CDR2 SVGEGT. Losses at the gene ends were 5 bases for V and 3 bases for J; bases not matched to a gene: 8. The CDR3 contains 15 residues. In DNA, the CDR3 is TGTGCCAGCAGTGACGAATCGGGGGGTACAGATACGCAGTATTTT. Amino acids: CASSDESGGTDTQYF.

The chain combines TRBV12-3 or TRBV12-4 with TRBJ2-3; the D gene is possibly TRBD2 (6 bases). The CDR3 contains 13 residues. V was pared by 6 bases and J by 1 base, with 8 bases between. The CDR3 loop reads CASRRLGTDTQYF. CDR3 bases: TGTGCCAGCAGGAGACTAGGCACAGATACGCAGTATTTT.

This clonotype was counted many times. V is TRBV6-1 and J is TRBJ2-3, with TRBD2 identical over 13 bases. Germline CDR1 and CDR2: MNHNS and SASEGT. J lost 4 bases, V lost 7 bases, and 8 bases had no gene match. The CDR3 spans 16 residues. For the CDR3, the DNA is TGTGCCAGCATTCCCCGACTAGCGGGAGGCCCAGATACGCAGTATTTT. Encoded protein: CASIPRLAGGPDTQYF.

Here the CDR3 DNA reads TGCGCCAGCCATCGAGACAGTCCGGAGACCCAGTACTTC. Protein product: CASHRDSPETQYF. The chain is built from TRBV5-1 and TRBJ2-5, with a possible D match to TRBD1 (5 bases). The V end was cut by 7 bases, the J end by 5 bases, with 15 bases between. This CDR3 region has 13 residues. CDR1 and CDR2 from the germline V gene are SGHRS and YFSETQ.

The V call is TRBV28, the J call TRBJ1-5; 7 bases fit TRBD1. Germline-derived CDR1 and CDR2 are MDHEN and SYDVKM. The V gene end was trimmed by 5 bases and the J gene end by 6 bases; junction bases not matched to a gene: 13. The CDR3 consists of 16 residues. The CDR3 is CASSPDRVGSSQPQHF. In DNA, the CDR3 is TGTGCCAGCAGTCCCGACAGGGTGGGTTCCAGTCAGCCCCAGCATTTT.

This clonotype was found many times. The chain carries TRBV29-1 and TRBJ1-2; 7 nucleotides agree with TRBD1. Germline trimming cut 6 bases from V and 4 bases from J; bases unmatched to any gene: 5. Looked up from germline, CDR1 is SQVTM and CDR2 is ANQGSEA. CDR3 length: 12 residues. CDR3 loop: CSVRGLGYGYTF. The CDR3 DNA reads TGCAGCGTCAGGGGGTTAGGCTATGGCTACACCTTC. The complete variable domain, with remaining parts taken from reference TRBV29-1 and TRBJ1-2, reads SAVISQKPSRDICQRGTSLTIQCQVDSQVTMMFWYRQQPGQSLTLIATANQGSEATYESGFVIDKFPISRPNLTFSTLTVSNMSPEDSSIYLCSVRGLGYGYTFGSGTRLTVV.

The CDR3 spells CASSLRLAGGPVSTDTQYF. The CDR3, as DNA: TGTGCCAGCAGTCTAAGGCTAGCGGGGGGGCCAGTTAGCACAGATACGCAGTATTTT. The chain is built from TRBV27 and TRBJ2-3; 12 nucleotides line up with TRBD2. CDR1 and CDR2 (germline): MNHEY, SMNVEV (reference sequence). After removal of 5 bases from V and 0 bases from J, the junction contained 12 bases not matched to a gene. There are 19 residues in the CDR3.

This clonotype was counted between two and nine times. This chain joins TRBV20-1 and TRBJ2-5; weak D call: TRBD1 (5 bases). Trimming took 1 base from V and 1 from J, leaving 22 bases between them. This CDR3 region has 18 residues. The germline gives CDR1 DFQATT, CDR2 SNEGSKA (reference sequence). The CDR3 DNA is TGCAGTGCTAGAGGTCTGATCATCAGGGAAGGGGCCCAAGAGACCCAGTACTTC. This codes for CSARGLIIREGAQETQYF.

J is TRBJ1-2 and V is TRBV9; D perhaps matches TRBD1 (5 bases). V was pared by 3 bases and J by 8 bases, with 17 bases between. The CDR3 sequence is 14 residues long. Germline V gene sequence: CDR1 SGDLS, CDR2 YYNGEE. CDR3 amino acids: CASSAPGRVGGYTF. The CDR3 coding sequence is TGTGCCAGCAGCGCTCCGGGCAGGGTGGGAGGCTACACCTTC.

This clonotype was observed many times. At one of its ends the junction is not consistent with the germline gene, which may arise from a read error. The chain joins TRBV6-2 or TRBV6-3 to TRBJ1-5; weak D call: TRBD1 (6 bases). There are 15 residues in the CDR3. CDR1 is MNHEY, CDR2 SVGEGT, per germline. CDR3 nucleotide sequence: TGTGCCAGCAGTTACTCGTTGGACAGCACTCAGCCCCAGCATTTT. Translating it yields CASSYSLDSTQPQHF.

This clonotype was counted ten times or more. The chain recombines TRBV20-1 with TRBJ2-1; D is possibly TRBD2 (7 bases). Trimming left V 6 bases short and J 3 bases short, with 18 bases between. From germline, CDR1 is DFQATT and CDR2 SNEGSKA (reference sequence). This CDR3 region has 15 residues. CDR3 region: CSAPKAGGLYNEQFF. CDR3 bases: TGCAGTGCCCCAAAAGCCGGGGGGCTCTACAATGAGCAGTTCTTC.

This clonotype was detected ten times or more. J is TRBJ2-1 and V is TRBV30; the match to TRBD2 covers 8 bases. The trim removed 2 bases at V and 2 bases at J, leaving 2 bases unmatched. This CDR3 has 14 amino acids. CDR1 and CDR2 (germline): GTSNPN, SVGIG (reference sequence). The CDR3 region has the DNA TGTGCCTGGAGTACTAGCGGAACCTACAATGAGCAGTTCTTC. Residues: CAWSTSGTYNEQFF.

This clonotype was seen many times. The chain is built from TRBV7-8 and TRBJ2-5; 13 bases match TRBD2. Germline V gene sequence: CDR1 SGHVS, CDR2 FQNEAQ. V lost 3 bases and J lost 2; bases outside the gene matches: 9. CDR3 length equals 18 residues. The CDR3 sequence is CASSFGTSGESRQETQYF. CDR3 in DNA: TGTGCCAGCAGCTTTGGGACTAGCGGGGAATCTCGACAAGAGACCCAGTACTTC.

This clonotype was seen a handful of times. The chain recombines TRBV12-5 with TRBJ1-2; D call uncertain. V lost 7 bases to trimming and J lost 5 bases, with 11 bases between them. The CDR3 spans 12 residues. Germline V CDR1 and CDR2: LGHNT, FRNRAP. The CDR3 nucleotides are TGTGCTAGTGCCTTAGAGGGATATGGCTACACCTTC. This translates into CASALEGYGYTF.

This chain connects TRBV29-1 to TRBJ2-5; 8 bases are a match to TRBD2. V lost 2 bases, J lost 3 bases, and 8 bases stayed unmatched. CDR1 and CDR2 (germline): SQVTM, ANQGSEA. The CDR3 length is 15 residues. This chain's CDR3 is CSVENLSGGEETQYF. The CDR3 coding sequence is TGCAGCGTTGAAAACCTCAGCGGGGGTGAAGAGACCCAGTACTTC.

The chain is built from TRBV11-2 and TRBJ2-1; 10 positions match TRBD2. Germline V gene sequence: CDR1 SGHAT, CDR2 FQNNGV. The trim removed 1 base at V and 14 bases at J, leaving 5 bases unmatched. The length of the CDR3 is 13 residues. DNA of the CDR3: TGTGCCAGCAGCTTAGCCGCTAGCGGGAGAGAGTTCTTC. This gives the protein CASSLAASGREFF.

Details on this clonotype: A clone one base away is much larger, so this may be a read error. This chain connects TRBV28 to TRBJ2-1, with 7 bases aligning to TRBD2. Germline assignment: CDR1 MDHEN and CDR2 SYDVKM. CDR3 size: 16 residues. CDR3 DNA sequence: TGTGCCAGCAGTTCCCCACTAGCGCCGTCCTACGATGAGCAGTTCTTC. Protein: CASSSPLAPSYDEQFF.

This clonotype was observed a handful of times. The rearrangement joins TRBV29-1 to TRBJ1-2; the match to TRBD1 covers 7 bases. V was clipped by 6 bases and J by 4 bases; unmatched bases: 5. The V gene's germline CDR1 is SQVTM and CDR2 ANQGSEA. The length of the CDR3 is 12 residues. In DNA, the CDR3 is TGCAGCGTCCTACAGGGGTTCTATGGCTACACCTTC. It yields the protein CSVLQGFYGYTF. The complete variable domain, with remaining parts taken from reference TRBV29-1 and TRBJ1-2, reads SAVISQKPSRDICQRGTSLTIQCQVDSQVTMMFWYRQQPGQSLTLIATANQGSEATYESGFVIDKFPISRPNLTFSTLTVSNMSPEDSSIYLCSVLQGFYGYTFGSGTRLTVV.

Many counts were recorded for this clonotype. The rearrangement uses TRBV11-1 and TRBJ1-2, with 7 bases matching TRBD1. The germline CDR1 and CDR2 sequences are SGHAT and FQDESV (reference sequence). This CDR3 region has 14 residues. V lost 6 bases and J lost 3; bases outside the gene matches: 7. This chain's CDR3 is CASSLGDRDYGYTF. As DNA, the CDR3 is TGTGCCAGCAGTCTTGGTGACAGGGACTATGGCTACACCTTC. Complete variable domain (other parts from reference TRBV11-1 and TRBJ1-2): EAEVAQSPRYKITEKSQAVAFWCDPISGHATLYWYRQILGQGPELLVQFQDESVVDDSQLPKDRFSAERLKGVDSTLKIQPAELGDSAMYLCASSLGDRDYGYTFGSGTRLTVV.

This clonotype was found a few times. The chain employs TRBV18 and TRBJ2-5; the match to TRBD2 covers 8 bases. Germline lookup yields CDR1 KGHSH and CDR2 LQKENI. The CDR3 sequence is 14 residues long. J lost 11 bases, V lost 3 bases, and 11 bases had no gene match. In nucleotides, the CDR3 is TGTGCCAGCTCACCGGGTACTAGCGGTCAATTTCAGTACTTC. It is translated as CASSPGTSGQFQYF. Full variable domain (outside the CDR3, taken from reference TRBV18 and TRBJ2-5): NAGVMQNPRHLVRRRGQEARLRCSPMKGHSHVYWYRQLPEEGLKFMVYLQKENIIDESGMPKERFSAEFPKEGPSILRIQQVVRGDSAAYFCASSPGTSGQFQYFGPGTRLLVL.

This clonotype was detected only a few times. The chain carries TRBV29-1 and TRBJ1-3, with 9 nucleotides matching TRBD1. Trimming took 7 bases from V and 8 from J; bases not matched to a gene: 15. The CDR3 loop spans 15 amino acids. Germline assignment: CDR1 SQVTM and CDR2 ANQGSEA. DNA of the CDR3: TGCAGCGCCCAGACCCCGGGACAGGGTGTGCACACCATATATTTT. It codes for CSAQTPGQGVHTIYF.

This clonotype was observed a handful of times. The chain links TRBV7-8 to TRBJ1-6; D is uncertain. V was shortened by 3 bases and J by 3 bases, with 18 bases between the two germline ends. The length of the CDR3 is 18 residues. Germline V lookup: CDR1 SGHVS, CDR2 FQNEAQ. CDR3 nucleotide sequence: TGTGCCAGCAGCTTGATTGCCCGTCGATTGATCTATAATTCACCCCTCCACTTT. It encodes CASSLIARRLIYNSPLHF.

The CDR3: CSVEAGHFAYNEQFF. The DNA of the CDR3 is TGCAGCGTTGAGGCAGGGCACTTTGCCTACAATGAGCAGTTCTTC. The gene calls are TRBV29-1 and TRBJ2-1, with D tentatively TRBD1 (5 bases). Germline V gene sequence: CDR1 SQVTM, CDR2 ANQGSEA. Trimming left V 3 bases short and J 2 bases short, with 14 bases between. The CDR3 has 15 residues.

At least ten counts were recorded for this clonotype. The gene calls are TRBV28 and TRBJ2-7; D not resolved. This CDR3 spans 11 amino acids. CDR1 and CDR2 from the germline V gene are MDHEN and SYDVKM. Deletions cut 4 bases from V and 6 bases from J, with 7 bases between. The CDR3 DNA reads as TGTGCCAGCAGTTACATAGGCGAGCAGTACTTC. Encoded protein: CASSYIGEQYF.

The chain has TRBV5-1 and TRBJ2-7; the match to TRBD2 covers 10 bases. After removal of 1 base from V and 2 bases from J, the junction contained 3 bases not matched to a gene. The CDR3 totals 15 residues. Germline lookup yields CDR1 SGHRS and CDR2 YFSETQ. The CDR3 reads CASSLTSGDAYEQYF. Written as DNA, the CDR3 is TGCGCCAGCAGCTTGACTAGCGGGGACGCCTACGAGCAGTACTTC.

This clonotype was counted ten times or more. The chain links TRBV28 to TRBJ2-7; weak D call: TRBD2 (6 bases). V was clipped by 8 bases and J by 1 base, with 15 bases between them. CDR3 length: 14 amino acids. Germline V gene data show CDR1 as MDHEN and CDR2 as SYDVKM. As DNA, the CDR3 is TGTGCCAGCCACAGGCTGGGGGGTTCCTACGAGCAGTACTTC. Protein sequence: CASHRLGGSYEQYF.

The chain links TRBV20-1 to TRBJ2-5, with 11 bases aligning to TRBD2. CDR3 length equals 16 residues. CDR1 DFQATT and CDR2 SNEGSKA come from the germline V gene (reference sequence). V was clipped by 1 base and J by 7 bases; unmatched bases: 11. CDR3 in amino acids: CSARVVSGGAGGTQYF. DNA for the CDR3: TGCAGTGCTAGAGTGGTTAGCGGGGGGGCCGGGGGGACCCAGTACTTC.

At least ten counts were recorded for this clonotype. In DNA form, the CDR3 reads TGCGCCAGCAGCTTGGCCTGGACAGGCGGAACTACCTACGAGCAGTACTTC. Translating gives CASSLAWTGGTTYEQYF. The chain has TRBV5-1 and TRBJ2-7, with 7 bases that match TRBD1. The CDR3 consists of 17 residues. Trimming at V came to 0 bases and at J to 2 bases, leaving 11 bases not matched to a gene. Germline CDR1 reads SGHRS; CDR2 reads YFSETQ.

The rearrangement uses TRBV3-1 and TRBJ2-2; 7 bases are a match to TRBD1. J gave up 0 bases and V 4 bases, and 5 bases lay outside the gene matches. The CDR3 spans 16 residues. Germline lookup yields CDR1 LGHDT and CDR2 YNNKEL (reference sequence). The CDR3 region is CASSPPTGTNTGELFF. The CDR3 DNA follows: TGTGCCAGCAGCCCCCCGACAGGGACGAACACCGGGGAGCTGTTTTTT.

The table lists this clonotype with many counts. The CDR3 DNA reads as TGCAGTGCTAGGGCGGGACAAGAGACCCAGTACTTC. Translation: CSARAGQETQYF. The rearrangement joins TRBV20-1 to TRBJ2-5; D possibly corresponds to TRBD2 (6 bases). This CDR3 comprises 12 residues. Trimming removed 3 bases at V and 2 bases at J, with 7 bases between. Per the germline V gene, CDR1 is DFQATT and CDR2 is SNEGSKA (reference sequence).